Described below is a single TCR beta chain sequence and its context. Authors' processing steps: Scientists estimated how many nucleated cells there were by amplifying reference gene primers. The method was immunoSEQ multiplex PCR; TCRdb's version includes in-frame clones alone and lacks a portion of them. The V and J calls and the clone size are those of that table, but D and trimming were determined from the DNA. The sample holds around 190,000 clones; roughly nine tenths are singletons and the top ten take around 1.9%. The source of the sample is a study of blood T cell repertoires in COVID-19. This CDR3 region has 14 residues. J was trimmed by 6 bases and V by 6 bases; bases with no gene match: 7. Per the germline V gene, CDR1 is MNHEY and CDR2 is SMNVEV (reference sequence).

This receptor was obtained from a man between 18 and 35 years old who had recovered from COVID-19. V and J are TRBV27 and TRBJ1-2; the match to TRBD1 covers 10 bases. Specimen: peripheral blood. The CDR3, as DNA: TGTGCCAGCAGCTTAGAGGGACAGGGGCATGGCTACACCTTC. As protein: CASSLEGQGHGYTF.